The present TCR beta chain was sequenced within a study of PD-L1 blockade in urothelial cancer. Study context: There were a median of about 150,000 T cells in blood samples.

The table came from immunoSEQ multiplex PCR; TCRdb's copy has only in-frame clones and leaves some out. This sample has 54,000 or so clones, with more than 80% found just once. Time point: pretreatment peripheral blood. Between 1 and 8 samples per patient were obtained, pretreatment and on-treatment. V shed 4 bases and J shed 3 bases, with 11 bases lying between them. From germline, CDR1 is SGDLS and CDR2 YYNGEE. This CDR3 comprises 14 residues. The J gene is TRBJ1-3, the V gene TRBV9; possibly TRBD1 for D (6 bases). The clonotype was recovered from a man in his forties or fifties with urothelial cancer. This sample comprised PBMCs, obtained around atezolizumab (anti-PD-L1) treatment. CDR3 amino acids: CASSRGAFGNTIYF. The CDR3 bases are TGTGCCAGCAGCCGGGGGGCATTTGGAAACACCATATATTTT.